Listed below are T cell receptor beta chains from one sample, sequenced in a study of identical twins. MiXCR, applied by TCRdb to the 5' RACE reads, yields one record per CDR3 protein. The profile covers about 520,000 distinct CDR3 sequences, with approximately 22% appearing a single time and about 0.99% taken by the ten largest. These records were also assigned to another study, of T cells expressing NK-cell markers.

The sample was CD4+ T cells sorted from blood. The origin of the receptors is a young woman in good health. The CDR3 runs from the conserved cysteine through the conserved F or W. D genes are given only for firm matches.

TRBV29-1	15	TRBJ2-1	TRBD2	CSVEQGREGPDEQFF
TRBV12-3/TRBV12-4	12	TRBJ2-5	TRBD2	CASNWGGETQYF
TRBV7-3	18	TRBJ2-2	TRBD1	CASSLMSPGTGGAGELFF
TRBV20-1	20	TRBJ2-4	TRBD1	CSARDPNRGQGPLAKNIQYF
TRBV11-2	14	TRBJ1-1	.	CASSKTGPGAEAFF
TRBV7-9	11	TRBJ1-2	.	CASSLAKGYTF
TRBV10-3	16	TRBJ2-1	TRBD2	CAIGETGRASAIGQFF
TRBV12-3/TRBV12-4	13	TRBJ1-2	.	CASSLAAEYGYTF
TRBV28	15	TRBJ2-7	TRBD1	CASSSSGTGGYEQYF
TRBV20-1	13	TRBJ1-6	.	CSASTGSGSPLHF
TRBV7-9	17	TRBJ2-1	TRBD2	CASSPLTSEASYNEQFF
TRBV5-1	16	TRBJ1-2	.	CASTQAPQQSGYGYTF
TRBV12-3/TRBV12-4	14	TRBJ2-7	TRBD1	CASSLRDRGYEQYF
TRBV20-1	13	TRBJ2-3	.	CSARADAGDTQYF